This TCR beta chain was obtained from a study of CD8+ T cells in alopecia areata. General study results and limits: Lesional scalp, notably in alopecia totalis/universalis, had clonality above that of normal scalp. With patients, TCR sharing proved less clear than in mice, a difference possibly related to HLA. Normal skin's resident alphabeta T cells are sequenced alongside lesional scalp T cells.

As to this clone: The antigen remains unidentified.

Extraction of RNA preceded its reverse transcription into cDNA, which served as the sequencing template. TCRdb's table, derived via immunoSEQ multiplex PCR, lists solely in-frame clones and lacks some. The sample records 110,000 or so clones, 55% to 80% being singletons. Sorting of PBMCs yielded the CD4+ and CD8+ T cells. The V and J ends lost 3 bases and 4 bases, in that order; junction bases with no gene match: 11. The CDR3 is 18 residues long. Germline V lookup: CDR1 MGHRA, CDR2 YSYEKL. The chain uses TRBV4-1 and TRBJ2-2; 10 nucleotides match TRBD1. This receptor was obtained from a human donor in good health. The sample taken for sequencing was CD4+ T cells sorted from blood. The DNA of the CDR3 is TGCGCCAGCAGCCACCCGGGACAGGGGCGCCGGGGCACCGGGGAGCTGTTTTTT. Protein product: CASSHPGQGRRGTGELFF.